The 5 T cell receptor beta chains below all came from one sample that was sequenced in a study of spatial heterogeneity in lung cancer. Indicated time point: blood at routine non-recurrence follow-up after resection. TCRdb reprocessed the 5' RACE reads with MiXCR, giving one entry per CDR3 protein. The sample consists of under 75,000 distinct CDR3 sequences, nearly 9% of them appearing once. The specimen comprised PBMCs, sampled at follow-up. These TCRs come from a female donor with early-stage non-small cell lung cancer.

This clonotype occurred a few times. The chain has TRBV3-1 and TRBJ1-1; D not certain. The V gene lost 0 bases and the J gene lost 5 bases, with 1 base spanning the gap. Germline V CDR1 and CDR2: LGHDT, YNNKEL (reference sequence). CDR3 length: 11 amino acids. CDR3 DNA: TGTGCCAGCAGCCAAGATACTGAAGCTTTCTTT. It specifies CASSQDTEAFF.

This chain links TRBV5-1 with TRBJ2-1, with D perhaps matching TRBD2 (5 bases). Trimming shortened V by 2 bases and J by 5 bases, and 14 bases separated the two germline ends. The CDR3 totals 15 residues. CDR1 is SGHRS, CDR2 YFSETQ, per germline. The CDR3 bases are TGCGCCAGCAGCTTCGATTCGGCGGGTGACAATGAGCAGTTCTTC. The encoded protein is CASSFDSAGDNEQFF.

This clonotype was recorded at least ten times. The gene calls are TRBV27 and TRBJ2-1; D remains unclear. Germline-derived CDR1 and CDR2 are MNHEY and SMNVEV (reference sequence). The CDR3 covers 16 residues. V was cut by 9 bases and J by 0 bases, with 18 bases left in between. DNA for the CDR3: TGTGCCAGTACACAAATCGGCGGAAGCTCCTACAATGAGCAGTTCTTC. Amino acid sequence: CASTQIGGSSYNEQFF.

This clonotype is a singleton in its sample. At one end the junction does not follow the germline gene, possibly because of a read error. The rearrangement links TRBV11-1 to TRBJ1-1; D gene ambiguous. Germline CDR1 is SGHAT and CDR2 is FQDESV (reference sequence). This CDR3 has 14 amino acids. In DNA form, the CDR3 reads TGTGCCGGCAGCTTAGGAAGGATGAGCACTGAAGCTTTCTTT. Translating it yields CAGSLGRMSTEAFF.

There are many counts of this clonotype. V is TRBV29-1 and J is TRBJ2-5; possible D gene TRBD2, 5 bases. Trimming left V 5 bases short and J 5 bases short, with 12 bases between. CDR1 and CDR2 from the germline V gene are SQVTM and ANQGSEA. The CDR3 covers 12 residues. CDR3 in amino acids: CSVTRDRETQYF. The CDR3 bases are TGCAGCGTTACTCGGGATCGCGAGACCCAGTACTTC.